Below, one T cell receptor (beta chain) is given with its context. The antigen it recognizes is unknown. Nothing much larger sits one base from this clone, and base qualities are not available. In the germline V gene, CDR1 corresponds to MNHEY and CDR2 to SVGEGT. Trimming removed 2 bases from V and 7 bases from J; the gene matches leave 10 bases unexplained. From its cysteine to its phenylalanine, the CDR3 spans 15 amino acids. The sequence is cut down to CDR3 DNA, 45 bases in frame from base 1. This specimen's time point label, interpreted: about 28 days (+/-7) after the second vaccine dose. Because spike-specific TCR depth and breadth did not differ between the two schedules, AZD1222 recipients who got a second dose at roughly 4 weeks were pooled with those who got a second dose at roughly 12 weeks. Vaccinee samples were obtained from the UK trials COV001 and COV002, which included a single-blind randomized controlled phase 2/3 trial of AZD1222 (ChAdOx1 nCoV-19) in healthy adults. For TCRbeta chain sequencing, PBMC samples were collected from trial participants at day 0 and at day 28 after the second dose.

The data originate from a study of T cell responses to AZD1222 COVID-19 vaccine (dated by TCRdb to about 2021). Describing the broader study: TCR sequencing covered 233 trial participants: 200 to 210 given two doses of AZD1222 and about 26 given two doses of MenACWY control vaccine. Trial participants were enrolled by age into 18-55, 56-69 and 70-plus year subgroups, with approximately 150, 30 and 60 TCR-sequenced participants respectively.

The CDR3 regions of human TCRbeta chains were analyzed by immunosequencing. In the source study's methods: TCRs in the repertoires were compared against a reference library of SARS-CoV-2-specific TCRs that had been generated with the MIRA antigen-specificity platform. Breadth was defined as the fraction of unique TCRs that were SARS-CoV-2-associated, and depth was defined as the fraction of total T cells that were SARS-CoV-2-associated. Using the MIRA data, each spike-specific TCR was assigned both to the spike region to which the TCR was reactive and to a CD4 or CD8 class. Log10-transformed breadth and depth values were compared by one-way ANOVA with Sidak's multiple comparisons tests. TCRdb provides this immuneACCESS table in a form limited to in-frame rearrangements. Some clones are lacking; in checked studies, under half of them reflect an unresolved V gene, and why the rest are absent is not known. That table gives V, J and clone size, and the DNA gave D and trimming. A total of over 85,000 clones appear in this sample, approximately 94% of them only once. The top ten clones comprise around 2.8% of the sample.

On the study overall, not on this receptor specifically: Spike-specific TCR breadth and depth rose significantly after two AZD1222 doses compared with day 0 and with MenACWY recipients. Conclusions about previously exposed vaccinees are limited because only 6 or 7 AZD1222 recipients were SARS-CoV-2 seropositive at baseline. Vaccine-associated CD4 TCRs spanned the whole spike protein, with dominant responses in regions 160-218 and 743-854. Reportedly, almost half of the unique spike-specific TCRs recognized epitopes lying outside the regions that are mutated in the B.1.351 and B.1.1.7 variants. In the small 56-69-year group, the increase in depth fell short of significance, most likely because of low power. Because no samples from the day 14 peak response were available, repertoires could be characterized only after the peak T cell response. Participants were mostly white British and included more females than males, and it was suggested by the authors that clonal diversity may have been underestimated.

The clonotype was recovered from an adult who received the AZD1222 COVID-19 vaccine. The sample consisted of peripheral blood, taken 28 days after the second AZD1222 dose. The chain joins TRBV6-2 or TRBV6-3 to TRBJ2-7, and 8 bases in between align with TRBD2. This receptor carries the CDR3 CASSYPPERGYEQYF. The nucleotides read TGTGCCAGCAGTTACCCCCCGGAGCGGGGGTATGAGCAGTACTTC.